This T cell receptor (beta chain) derives from a study of cytomegalovirus exposure and HLA in healthy donors. Broader study findings: TCR beta sequences reportedly predicted most subjects' HLA-A and HLA-B alleles accurately. With later analysis, a missense DCLRE1C variant became linked to TCR beta V- and J-gene trimming. Apparent HLA restriction characterized most CMV-associated TCR beta chains in a later analysis.

The donors, nominally healthy at sampling, likely had unrecorded immune exposures. The PCR was carried out with 60 Vbeta primers and 13 Jbeta primers. Using immunoSEQ multiplex PCR, the repertoire was profiled, and TCRdb retains in-frame clones only, with some absent. The data contain around 130,000 clones, 80% to 90% of them seen just once; the ten biggest clones take up roughly 2.5%. As for this clone: Its antigen is unknown.

The CDR3 covers 18 residues. In germline, CDR1 is SGHVS, CDR2 FQNEAQ. The junction had 8 bases not matched to a gene; V was cut back by 0 bases and J by 6 bases. This receptor was identified in a man aged 50 to 59 in good health and CMV-seronegative. The rearrangement joins TRBV7-8 to TRBJ1-6; TRBD1 matches 10 bases. Source material: PBMCs. The CDR3 loop is CASSLAQGQGRSNSPLHF. The CDR3 DNA reads as TGTGCCAGCAGCTTAGCGCAGGGACAGGGGAGAAGTAATTCACCCCTCCACTTT.